These 17 T cell receptor beta chains were sequenced from one sample in a study of Graves' ophthalmopathy and Graves' hyperthyroidism. RNA served as the template for amplifying TCR beta CDR3 regions. After a first-round RT-PCR with HTBI primers, a second-round multiplex PCR was run. TCRdb re-derived calls from the multiplex PCR reads in MiXCR, one entry per CDR3 protein. The sample records roughly 700,000 distinct CDR3 sequences, around 40% being singletons. The sample was peripheral blood. The receptors stem from an adult man with Graves' ophthalmopathy.

This chain links TRBV29-1 with TRBJ1-2; TRBD1 matches at 9 bases. J lost 7 bases, V lost 7 bases, and 10 bases had no gene match. The CDR3 extends over 13 amino acids. Germline V gives CDR1 SQVTM, CDR2 ANQGSEA. Written as DNA, the CDR3 is TGCAGCGCTAACGGGGACAGGGCAAGTGGCTACACCTTC. This sequence encodes CSANGDRASGYTF. Drawing the rest from reference TRBV29-1 and TRBJ1-2, the complete variable domain is SAVISQKPSRDICQRGTSLTIQCQVDSQVTMMFWYRQQPGQSLTLIATANQGSEATYESGFVIDKFPISRPNLTFSTLTVSNMSPEDSSIYLCSANGDRASGYTFGSGTRLTVV.

This clonotype was observed many times. The V gene is TRBV2, the J gene TRBJ1-1; D perhaps matches TRBD1 (5 bases). Trimming took 3 bases from V and 5 from J, leaving 10 bases between them. The length of the CDR3 is 13 residues. Germline V CDR1 and CDR2: SNHLY, FYNNEI. The CDR3 region has the DNA TGTGCCAGCAGTGAGGGGGTAGGAACTGAAGCTTTCTTT. This translates into CASSEGVGTEAFF. The full variable domain, in which reference TRBV2 and TRBJ1-1 provide the parts outside the CDR3, is EPEVTQTPSHQVTQMGQEVILRCVPISNHLYFYWYRQILGQKVEFLVSFYNNEISEKSEIFDDQFSVERPDGSNFTLKIRSTKLEDSAMYFCASSEGVGTEAFFGQGTRLTVV.

This clonotype was found a few times. The V and J genes are TRBV20-1 and TRBJ1-1, with TRBD1 as a possible D gene (5 bases). CDR1 is DFQATT, CDR2 SNEGSKA, per germline (reference sequence). This CDR3 contains 12 residues. The V end lost 6 bases, the J end lost 7 bases, and 15 bases lay between the germline ends. In DNA, the CDR3 is TGCAGTGCCTCCCGGGGGGGGATTGAAGCTTTCTTT. Translating gives CSASRGGIEAFF.

V and J are TRBV29-1 and TRBJ1-1, with 7 bases fitting TRBD1. Germline V gene lookup returns CDR1 SQVTM and CDR2 ANQGSEA. V shed 1 base and J 7 bases; nucleotides not matched to a gene: 9. The CDR3 runs 14 residues. Here the CDR3 DNA reads TGCAGCGTTGAAGTTGGGGACAGCCTGGATGAAGCTTTCTTT. Its translation is CSVEVGDSLDEAFF.

This clonotype showed up just a few times. The gene calls are TRBV11-2 and TRBJ2-7; TRBD1 agrees at 10 bases. Germline trimming cut 6 bases from V and 1 base from J; bases unmatched to any gene: 12. The germline V gene has CDR1 SGHAT and CDR2 FQNNGV. The CDR3 has 17 amino acids. In DNA, the CDR3 is TGTGCCAGCAGTTCCGTTCGTCCGGGACAGGGGTCCTACGAGCAGTACTTC. This encodes CASSSVRPGQGSYEQYF.

The V and J genes are TRBV6-5 and TRBJ1-2, with D possibly TRBD1 on 5 matching bases. This CDR3 is built from 17 residues. V was clipped by 5 bases and J by 3 bases, with 22 bases between them. Germline V lookup: CDR1 MNHEY, CDR2 SVGAGI. The CDR3 DNA reads as TGTGCCAGCAGTGGGAGGAGGGGCTCGACTTCCTACTATGGCTACACCTTC. Protein sequence: CASSGRRGSTSYYGYTF.

V usage is TRBV29-1 and J usage is TRBJ2-2; tentatively, D is TRBD1 (5 bases). This CDR3 contains 15 residues. Germline CDR1 and CDR2: SQVTM and ANQGSEA. The germline V and J ends were trimmed by 3 bases and 5 bases, with 16 bases remaining between them. CDR3 nucleotides: TGCAGCGTTGATCCTGGGGCAGGTCGTACCGGGGAGCTGTTTTTT. Amino acid sequence: CSVDPGAGRTGELFF.

In its sample, this clonotype was seen many times. The chain has TRBV7-2 and TRBJ2-5; 12 nucleotides agree with TRBD2. The CDR3 length is 15 residues. The V gene end was trimmed by 1 base and the J gene end by 5 bases; junction bases not matched to a gene: 2. The germline CDR1 and CDR2 sequences are SGHTA and FQGNSA. CDR3 region: CASSLGTSGTETQYF. The CDR3 DNA is TGTGCCAGCAGCTTAGGGACTAGCGGGACTGAGACCCAGTACTTC. The full variable domain, with the rest looked up from reference TRBV7-2 and TRBJ2-5, is GAGVSQSPSNKVTEKGKDVELRCDPISGHTALYWYRQSLGQGLEFLIYFQGNSAPDKSGLPSDRFSAERTGGSVSTLTIQRTQQEDSAVYLCASSLGTSGTETQYFGPGTRLLVL.

This clonotype was counted at least ten times. The chain joins TRBV2 to TRBJ2-5; tentatively, D is TRBD2 (6 bases). V was cut by 5 bases and J by 0 bases, with 13 bases left in between. This CDR3 is 15 amino acids long. CDR1 and CDR2 (germline): SNHLY, FYNNEI. CDR3 DNA: TGTGCCAGCAGTAGACTCCCGGGGGACCAAGAGACCCAGTACTTC. This gives the protein CASSRLPGDQETQYF.

This clonotype was seen more than once but under ten times. The genes are TRBV12-3 or TRBV12-4 and TRBJ1-1; 9 nucleotides agree with TRBD1. Losses at the gene ends were 6 bases for V and 1 base for J; bases not matched to a gene: 9. There are 16 residues in the CDR3. The CDR3, as DNA: TGTGCCAGCAGCCCTAAAAACAGGGGGCCGAACACTGAAGCTTTCTTT. Amino acid sequence: CASSPKNRGPNTEAFF.

The rearrangement joins TRBV28 to TRBJ1-2, with TRBD1 as a possible D gene (5 bases). V was cut by 5 bases and J by 7 bases, with 11 bases left in between. CDR1 is MDHEN and CDR2 is SYDVKM in the germline V gene. The CDR3 is 12 residues long. The CDR3 spells CASSPPDSGYTF. The CDR3 DNA reads as TGTGCCAGCAGTCCCCCCGACAGTGGCTACACCTTC.

In its sample, this clonotype was seen a few times. V and J are TRBV7-2 and TRBJ2-7; 8 bases line up with TRBD1. CDR1 SGHTA and CDR2 FQGNSA come from the germline V gene. The CDR3 extends over 14 amino acids. V shed 3 bases, J shed 3 bases, and the junction held 4 bases outside the gene matches. CDR3 residues: CASSLVGQVYEQYF. The CDR3, as DNA: TGTGCCAGCAGCTTGGTGGGACAGGTCTACGAGCAGTACTTC. The full variable domain, rest sourced from reference TRBV7-2 and TRBJ2-7, is GAGVSQSPSNKVTEKGKDVELRCDPISGHTALYWYRQSLGQGLEFLIYFQGNSAPDKSGLPSDRFSAERTGGSVSTLTIQRTQQEDSAVYLCASSLVGQVYEQYFGPGTRLTVT.

There are a few counts of this clonotype. The J gene is TRBJ1-2, the V gene TRBV9; the D gene is possibly TRBD1 (5 bases). The CDR3 has 12 amino acids. Between the trimmed V and J ends, which lost 3 bases and 6 bases, there was a span of 9 bases. The V gene's germline CDR1 is SGDLS and CDR2 YYNGEE. CDR3 sequence (DNA): TGTGCCAGCAGCGCAGGGTTTCATGGCTACACCTTC. Translated: CASSAGFHGYTF.

There are many counts of this clonotype. The rearrangement uses TRBV7-2 and TRBJ1-4; D possibly corresponds to TRBD1 (5 bases). The V gene lost 4 bases and the J gene lost 3 bases, with 15 bases spanning the gap. The CDR3 is 16 residues long. Germline CDR1 SGHTA, CDR2 FQGNSA. The CDR3 bases are TGTGCCAGCAGCTCCCGGGACGCGAGGGCTAATGAAAAACTGTTTTTT. Translating gives CASSSRDARANEKLFF.

In this sample, this clonotype turned up a few times. This chain connects TRBV20-1 to TRBJ2-7, with 7 nucleotides matching TRBD1. CDR3 length: 16 residues. V lost 0 bases to trimming and J lost 1 base; unmatched junction nucleotides: 9. CDR1 is DFQATT and CDR2 is SNEGSKA in the germline V gene (reference sequence). CDR3 sequence (DNA): TGCAGTGCTAGAGATAACAGGGGCTATTCTTCCTACGAGCAGTACTTC. Translation gives CSARDNRGYSSYEQYF.

The V call is TRBV19, the J call TRBJ1-5; possibly TRBD1 for D (5 bases). CDR1 and CDR2 from the germline V gene are LNHDA and SQIVND (reference sequence). There are 16 residues in the CDR3. V was clipped by 3 bases and J by 6 bases, with 18 bases between them. The CDR3 DNA is TGTGCCAGTAGTATGAGGGTTCGGGGGGAAGGTCAGCCCCAGCATTTT. This codes for CASSMRVRGEGQPQHF.

This sequence joins TRBV12-3 or TRBV12-4 and TRBJ1-4; TRBD1 matches at 8 bases. The V and J ends lost 5 bases and 7 bases, in that order; junction bases with no gene match: 9. This CDR3 spans 15 amino acids. CDR3 residues: CASSPRQGNGEKLFF. CDR3 nucleotide sequence: TGTGCCAGCAGTCCGAGACAGGGGAATGGTGAAAAACTGTTTTTT.